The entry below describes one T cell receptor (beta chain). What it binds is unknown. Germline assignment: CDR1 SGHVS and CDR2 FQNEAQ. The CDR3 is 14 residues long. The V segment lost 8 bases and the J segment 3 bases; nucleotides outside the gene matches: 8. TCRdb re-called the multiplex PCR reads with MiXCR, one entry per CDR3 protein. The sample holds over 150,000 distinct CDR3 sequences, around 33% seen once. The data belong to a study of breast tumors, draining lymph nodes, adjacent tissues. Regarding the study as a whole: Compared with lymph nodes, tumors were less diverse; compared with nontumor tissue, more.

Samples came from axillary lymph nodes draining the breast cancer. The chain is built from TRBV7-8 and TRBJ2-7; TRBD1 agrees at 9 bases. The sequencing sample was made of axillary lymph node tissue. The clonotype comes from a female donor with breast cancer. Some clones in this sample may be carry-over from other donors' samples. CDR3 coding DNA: TGTGCCAGCCGTCAAGGACAGGGGATCTACGAGCAGTACTTC. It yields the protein CASRQGQGIYEQYF.